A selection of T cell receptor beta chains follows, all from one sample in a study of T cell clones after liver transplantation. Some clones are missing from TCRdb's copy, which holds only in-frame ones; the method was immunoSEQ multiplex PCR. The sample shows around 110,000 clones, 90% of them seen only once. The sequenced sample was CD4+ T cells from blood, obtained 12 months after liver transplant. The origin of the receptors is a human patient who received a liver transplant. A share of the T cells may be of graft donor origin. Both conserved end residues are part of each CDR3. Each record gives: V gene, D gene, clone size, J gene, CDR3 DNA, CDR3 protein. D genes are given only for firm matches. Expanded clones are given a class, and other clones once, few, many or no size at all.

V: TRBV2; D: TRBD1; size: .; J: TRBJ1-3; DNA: TGTGCCAGCAGCGAGGACAGGGCTTCTGGAAACACCATATATTTT; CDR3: CASSEDRASGNTIYF
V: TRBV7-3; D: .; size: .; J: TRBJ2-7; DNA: TGTGCCAGCAGCTTAGCTGACTCCTACGAGCAGTACTTC; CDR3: CASSLADSYEQYF
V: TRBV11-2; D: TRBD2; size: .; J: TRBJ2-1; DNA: TGTGCCAGCAGCTTAGAGGGACTAGCGGGTGAAAATGAGCAGTTCTTC; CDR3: CASSLEGLAGENEQFF
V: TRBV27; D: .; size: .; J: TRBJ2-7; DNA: TGTGCCAGCAGTTTATCGATGGGGAGGGGGCGATCCTACGAGCAGTACTTC; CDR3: CASSLSMGRGRSYEQYF
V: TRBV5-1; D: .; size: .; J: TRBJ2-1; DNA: TGCGCCAGCAGCTTGGACGGAACCTCCTACAATGAGCAGTTCTTC; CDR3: CASSLDGTSYNEQFF
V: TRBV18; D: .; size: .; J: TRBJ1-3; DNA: TGTGCCAGCTCCCTAAATAGAGGAAACACCATATATTTT; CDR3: CASSLNRGNTIYF
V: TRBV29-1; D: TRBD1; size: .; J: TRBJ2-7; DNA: TGCAGCGCCGGGGACAGGAGCTCCTACGAGCAGTACTTC; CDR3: CSAGDRSSYEQYF
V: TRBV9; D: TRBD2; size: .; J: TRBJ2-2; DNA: TGTGCCAGCAGCGTCGGTAGGACTAGCGGGAGGTACGACGTCACCGGGGAGCTGTTTTTT; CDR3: CASSVGRTSGRYDVTGELFF
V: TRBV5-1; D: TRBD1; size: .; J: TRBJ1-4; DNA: TGCGCCAGCAGCCCCCGGGACAGTTCTGAAAAACTGTTTTTT; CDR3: CASSPRDSSEKLFF
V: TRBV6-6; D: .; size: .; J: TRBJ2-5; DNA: TGTGCCAGCAGCGCCCACTCCAAGGGTGTGGAGACCCAGTACTTC; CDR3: CASSAHSKGVETQYF
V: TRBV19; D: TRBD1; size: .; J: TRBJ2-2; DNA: TGTGCCAGTAGTAGGAGCCCAGACAGGGTTTACACCGGGGAGCTGTTTTTT; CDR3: CASSRSPDRVYTGELFF
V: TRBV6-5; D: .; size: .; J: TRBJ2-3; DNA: TGTGCCAGCAAGGTGCGGGATGAGGGCACAGATACGCAGTATTTT; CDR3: CASKVRDEGTDTQYF
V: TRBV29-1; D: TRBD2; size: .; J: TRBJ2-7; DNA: TGCAGCGTTGAAGGATTGTCTAGCGGGGATTCCTACGAGCAGTACTTC; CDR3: CSVEGLSSGDSYEQYF
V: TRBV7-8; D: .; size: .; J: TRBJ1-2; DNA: TGTGCCAGCAGCTCCCAAACTGGGGGCTACACCTTC; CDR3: CASSSQTGGYTF
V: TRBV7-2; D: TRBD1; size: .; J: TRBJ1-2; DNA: TGTGCCAGCAGCTTAGGTGGCGGGGGACAGGTTTACGGCTACACCTTC; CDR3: CASSLGGGGQVYGYTF
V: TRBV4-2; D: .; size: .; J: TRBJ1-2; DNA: TGTGCCAGCAGCCAACAGGGGAGTGGCTACACCTTC; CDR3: CASSQQGSGYTF
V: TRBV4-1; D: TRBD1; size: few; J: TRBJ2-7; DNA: TGCGCCAGCAGACGAATCGACAGGGAGTACGAGCAGTACTTC; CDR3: CASRRIDREYEQYF
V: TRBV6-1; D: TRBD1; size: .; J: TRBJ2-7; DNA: TGTGCCAGCAGTGAAATTTGGGACAGGGGGTCCGAGCAGTACTTC; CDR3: CASSEIWDRGSEQYF
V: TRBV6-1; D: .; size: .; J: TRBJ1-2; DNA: TGTGCCAGCAGTGAGGGTCAAGGAATCCTGCCCGGCTACACCTTC; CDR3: CASSEGQGILPGYTF
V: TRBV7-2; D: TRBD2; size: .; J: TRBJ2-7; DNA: TGTGCCAGCAGCCAACTAGCGGGAGGCCCCTACGAGCAGTACTTC; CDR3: CASSQLAGGPYEQYF
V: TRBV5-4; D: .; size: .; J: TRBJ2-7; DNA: TGTGCCAGCAGCTTCCGCTCAGGAGTCAACGAGCAGTACTTC; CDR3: CASSFRSGVNEQYF
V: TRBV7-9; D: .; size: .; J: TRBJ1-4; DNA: TGTGCCAGCAGCCCTCTCGGACGGGCCAAGGGTGAAAAACTGTTTTTT; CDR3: CASSPLGRAKGEKLFF
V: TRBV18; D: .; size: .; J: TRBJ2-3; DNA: TGTGCCAGCTCACCACAGGCAACCACAGATACGCAGTATTTT; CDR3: CASSPQATTDTQYF
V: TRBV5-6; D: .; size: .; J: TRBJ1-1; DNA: TGTGCCAGCAGCCCGACAGGAGGTCGTGAAGCTTTCTTT; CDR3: CASSPTGGREAFF
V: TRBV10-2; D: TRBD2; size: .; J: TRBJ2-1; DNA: TGCGCCAGCAGTGAGATAGGGGGACTAGACAAAAATGAGCAGTTCTTC; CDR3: CASSEIGGLDKNEQFF
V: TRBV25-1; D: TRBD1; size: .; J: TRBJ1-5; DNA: TGTGCCAGCAGTCCACAGGGGAGAGGCAATCAGCCCCAGCATTTT; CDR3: CASSPQGRGNQPQHF
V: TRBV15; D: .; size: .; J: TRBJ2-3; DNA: TGTGCCACCAGCAGAGACAGGGCTGGAGCAGATACGCAGTATTTT; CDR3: CATSRDRAGADTQYF
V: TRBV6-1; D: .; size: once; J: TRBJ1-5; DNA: TGTGCCAGCAGTGAAGTCACAGCTGGGATGCGGCCGCAGCCCCAGCATTTT; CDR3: CASSEVTAGMRPQPQHF
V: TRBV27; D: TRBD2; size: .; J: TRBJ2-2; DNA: TGTGCCAGCAGTTCTGGACTAGCGGGAGGCCCCACCGGGGAGCTGTTTTTT; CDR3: CASSSGLAGGPTGELFF
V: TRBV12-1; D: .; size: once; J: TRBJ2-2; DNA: TGTGCCAAAATTAGAGGGATCAGCACCGGGGAGCTGTTTTTT; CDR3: CAKIRGISTGELFF
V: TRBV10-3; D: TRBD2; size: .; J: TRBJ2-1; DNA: TGTGCCATCGGCGGGAGTTCGTACAATGAGCAGTTCTTC; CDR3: CAIGGSSYNEQFF
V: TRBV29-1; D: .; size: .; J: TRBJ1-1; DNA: TGCAGCGGTGGAGACCTAACTGAAGCTTTCTTT; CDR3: CSGGDLTEAFF
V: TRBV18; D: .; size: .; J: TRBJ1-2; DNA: TGTGCCAGCTCACCAGAGGTGGTGGCCGGCTCCTACTACACCTTC; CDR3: CASSPEVVAGSYYTF
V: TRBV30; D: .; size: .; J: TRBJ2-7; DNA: TGTGCCTGGAGTTTGGGCAGGGCCGAGCAGTACTTC; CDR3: CAWSLGRAEQYF
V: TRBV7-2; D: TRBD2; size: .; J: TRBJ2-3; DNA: TGTGCCAGCAGCCTAAAGAAGCGGGAGGGCCAGGATACGCAGTATTTT; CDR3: CASSLKKREGQDTQYF
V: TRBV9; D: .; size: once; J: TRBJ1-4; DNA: TGTGCCAGCGCCCGGGCCGTCCTTAATGAAAAACTGTTTTTT; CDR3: CASARAVLNEKLFF
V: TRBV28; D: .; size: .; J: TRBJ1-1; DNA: TGTGCCAGCAGTCTCGGACAGTTTGAAGCTTTCTTT; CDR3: CASSLGQFEAFF
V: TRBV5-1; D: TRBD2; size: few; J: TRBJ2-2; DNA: TGCGCCAGCAGAGGACTAGCGGGAGGGGCCGGGGAGCTGTTTTTT; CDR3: CASRGLAGGAGELFF
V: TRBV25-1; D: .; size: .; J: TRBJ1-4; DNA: TGTGCCAGCAGTGAATATAGTCGGACAGAAAAACTGTTTTTT; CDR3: CASSEYSRTEKLFF
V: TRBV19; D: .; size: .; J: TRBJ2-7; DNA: TGTGCCAGTAGTTCCTCGGTCGGGAGCTCCTACGAGCAGTACTTC; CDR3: CASSSSVGSSYEQYF
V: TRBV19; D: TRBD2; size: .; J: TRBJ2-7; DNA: TGTGCCAGTGCCCCAAGGGGCGGGAGGGCCTACGAGCAGTACTTC; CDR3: CASAPRGGRAYEQYF
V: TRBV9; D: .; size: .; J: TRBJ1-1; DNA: TGTGCCAGCAGCGTAAAGGGGAACACTGAAGCTTTCTTT; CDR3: CASSVKGNTEAFF